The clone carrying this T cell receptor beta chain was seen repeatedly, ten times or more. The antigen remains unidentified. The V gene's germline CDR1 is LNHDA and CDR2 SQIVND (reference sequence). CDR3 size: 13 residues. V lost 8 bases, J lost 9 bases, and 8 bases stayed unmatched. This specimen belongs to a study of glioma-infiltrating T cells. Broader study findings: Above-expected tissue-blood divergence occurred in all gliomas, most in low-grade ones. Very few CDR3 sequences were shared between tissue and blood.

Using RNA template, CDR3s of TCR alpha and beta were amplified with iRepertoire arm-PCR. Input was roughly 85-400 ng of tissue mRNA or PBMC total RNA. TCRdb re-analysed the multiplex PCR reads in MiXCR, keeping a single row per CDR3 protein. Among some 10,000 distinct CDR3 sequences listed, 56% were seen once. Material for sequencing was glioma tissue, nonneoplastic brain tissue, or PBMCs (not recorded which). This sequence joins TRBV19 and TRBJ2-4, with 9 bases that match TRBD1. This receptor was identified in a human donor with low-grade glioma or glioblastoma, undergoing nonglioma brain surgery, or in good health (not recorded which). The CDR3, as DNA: TGTGCCAGTTTGGACAGGGGAGGAGGCATTCAGTACTTC. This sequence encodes CASLDRGGGIQYF.